The TCR beta chain under discussion was sequenced for a study of sequential checkpoint blockade in melanoma. Produced via immunoSEQ multiplex PCR; TCRdb's table is partial and in-frame only. This table holds around 9,800 clones, around 56% found once. Treatment given: randomized to nivolumab then ipilimumab (arm A) or the reverse (arm B). Sorted cells were live CD3+CD8+, lacking CD19 and CD56, from PBMCs. Sample: CD8+ T cells sorted from blood (inferred from file names), taken from a patient given nivolumab and ipilimumab in sequence. This TCR derives from a human donor with melanoma.

The CDR3 DNA reads TGTGCCAGCAGCTCAGACGGGACTAGAAGCGATGAGCAGTTCTTC. This codes for CASSSDGTRSDEQFF. The chain is built from TRBV9 and TRBJ2-1; 8 positions match TRBD2. CDR3 length: 15 amino acids. CDR1 and CDR2 (germline): SGDLS, YYNGEE. J lost 8 bases, V lost 4 bases, and 11 bases had no gene match. The full variable domain, completed using reference TRBV9 and TRBJ2-1, is DSGVTQTPKHLITATGQRVTLRCSPRSGDLSVYWYQQSLDQGLQFLIQYYNGEERAKGNILERFSAQQFPDLHSELNLSSLELGDSALYFCASSSDGTRSDEQFFGPGTRLTVL.